Each of the 32 T cell receptor beta chains below was sequenced from the same sample in a study of blood T cell dynamics during melanoma immunotherapy. Time point: week 3, after first cycle of checkpoint inhibitor. The data were produced by immunoSEQ multiplex PCR, yet TCRdb's version contains in-frame clones alone and is incomplete. This table has several thousand clones, approximately 86% appearing once. Sequenced material: blood, taken from a patient treated with checkpoint blockade. The receptors originated from a human donor with melanoma.

DNA for the CDR3: TGTGCCAGCAGCTTAGGAGTTGCTGACGGGGCGTCTGGTGGCTACACCTTC. This translates into CASSLGVADGASGGYTF. V and J are TRBV7-8 and TRBJ1-2; possibly TRBD1 for D (5 bases). Deletions cut 1 base from V and 7 bases from J, with 22 bases between. The CDR3 is 17 amino acids. Germline CDR1 is SGHVS and CDR2 is FQNEAQ.

The chain joins TRBV28 to TRBJ1-5; 7 bases fit TRBD1. The germline gives CDR1 MDHEN, CDR2 SYDVKM. Trimming took 2 bases from V and 5 from J; bases not matched to a gene: 6. CDR3 length: 15 amino acids. In DNA form, the CDR3 reads TGTGCCAGCAGTTTAGAGGGGGCACTCTATCAGCCCCAGCATTTT. It translates to CASSLEGALYQPQHF.

The CDR3 DNA is TGCGCCAGCAGCGAGGGACAGGGTTTAGAAAAACTGTTTTTT. Encoded protein: CASSEGQGLEKLFF. J is TRBJ1-4 and V is TRBV5-1, with 9 nucleotides matching TRBD1. The CDR3 has 14 residues. V lost 4 bases and J lost 8; bases outside the gene matches: 6. Looked up from germline, CDR1 is SGHRS and CDR2 is YFSETQ.

The chain uses TRBV2 and TRBJ2-7, with D possibly matching TRBD1 (5 bases). Trimming cost V 0 bases and J 3 bases, with 9 bases left between them. CDR3 length: 14 amino acids. CDR1 and CDR2 from the germline V gene are SNHLY and FYNNEI. In DNA, the CDR3 is TGTGCCAGCAGTGAAGCAGGGCAGGGCTACGAGCAGTACTTC. Amino acid sequence: CASSEAGQGYEQYF.

This clone is classed as large (0.1 to 1%). The gene calls are TRBV28 and TRBJ1-2; TRBD1 matches 7 bases. Germline lookup yields CDR1 MDHEN and CDR2 SYDVKM. J was trimmed by 2 bases and V by 4 bases; bases with no gene match: 13. The CDR3 runs to 17 residues. CDR3 bases: TGTGCCAGCAGTTCGCCCTTCCGGGACAGCGAGAACTATGGCTACACCTTC. Translating gives CASSSPFRDSENYGYTF.

This chain connects TRBV6-6 to TRBJ1-5; D is uncertain. V was trimmed by 5 bases and J by 3 bases, leaving 5 bases between them. The CDR3 loop spans 12 amino acids. Looked up from germline, CDR1 is MNHNY and CDR2 is SVGAGI (reference sequence). The CDR3 loop is CASSDPNQPQHF. As DNA, the CDR3 is TGTGCCAGCAGTGACCCCAATCAGCCCCAGCATTTT.

The count of this clone is one. J is TRBJ2-2 and V is TRBV5-1; no clear D gene. CDR3 length: 14 residues. CDR1 and CDR2 from the germline V gene are SGHRS and YFSETQ. Trimming shortened V by 0 bases and J by 2 bases, and 5 bases separated the two germline ends. This chain's CDR3 is CASSLGTNTGELFF. CDR3 coding DNA: TGCGCCAGCAGCTTGGGAACAAACACCGGGGAGCTGTTTTTT.

The V call is TRBV15, the J call TRBJ2-7; weak D call: TRBD1 (5 bases). Germline V gene data show CDR1 as LNHNV and CDR2 as YYDKDF (reference sequence). V was shortened by 6 bases and J by 1 base, with 13 bases between the two germline ends. This CDR3 spans 14 amino acids. Here the CDR3 reads CATRDGHRSYEQYF. The CDR3 DNA sequence: TGTGCCACCAGAGATGGGCACAGGTCCTACGAGCAGTACTTC.

The rearrangement uses TRBV7-9 and TRBJ2-5; TRBD1 aligns across 9 bases. The V segment lost 1 base and the J segment 4 bases; nucleotides outside the gene matches: 4. This CDR3 has 15 amino acids. Germline V lookup: CDR1 SEHNR, CDR2 FQNEAQ (reference sequence). CDR3 in DNA: TGTGCCAGCAGCTTAGAGTGGGGACAGGGAGAGACCCAGTACTTC. Its protein product is CASSLEWGQGETQYF.

In DNA, the CDR3 is TGTGCCAGCAGCCTCTGGACAGGGGAAGGCGAAAAACTGTTTTTT. Protein: CASSLWTGEGEKLFF. The gene calls are TRBV11-3 and TRBJ1-4; 9 bases agree with TRBD1. The germline V gene has CDR1 SGHNT and CDR2 YENEEA. The V and J ends lost 5 bases and 8 bases, in that order; junction bases with no gene match: 9. The CDR3 is 15 amino acids. Full variable domain (missing parts from reference TRBV11-3 and TRBJ1-4): EAGVVQSPRYKIIEKKQPVAFWCNPISGHNTLYWYLQNLGQGPELLIRYENEEAVDDSQLPKDRFSAERLKGVDSTLKIQPAELGDSAVYLCASSLWTGEGEKLFFGSGTQLSVL.

The CDR3 sequence: CASSPDSSYEQYF. The DNA for the CDR3 is TGTGCCAGCAGCCCGGACAGTTCCTACGAGCAGTACTTC. The chain carries TRBV11-3 and TRBJ2-7; D is perhaps TRBD1 (6 bases). This CDR3 contains 13 residues. The germline V gene has CDR1 SGHNT and CDR2 YENEEA. V lost 5 bases and J 1 base, leaving 9 bases between the germline ends.

The chain joins TRBV30 to TRBJ1-2, with TRBD1 matching 7 bases. V lost 3 bases to trimming and J lost 3 bases; unmatched junction nucleotides: 7. The germline CDR1 and CDR2 sequences are GTSNPN and SVGIG (reference sequence). This CDR3 contains 14 residues. The DNA of the CDR3 is TGTGCCTGGAGCCGAGGACAGGAGCACTATGGCTACACCTTC. This gives the protein CAWSRGQEHYGYTF.

This chain connects TRBV5-4 to TRBJ1-6; D possibly corresponds to TRBD1 (5 bases). Trimming cost V 0 bases and J 5 bases, with 12 bases left between them. Germline CDR1 is SGHNT and CDR2 is YYREEE (reference sequence). The CDR3 runs 16 residues. CDR3 protein: CASSLGGRLNNSPLHF. The CDR3 region has the DNA TGTGCCAGCAGCTTGGGGGGCCGGCTTAATAATTCACCCCTCCACTTT. The full variable domain, with the rest looked up from reference TRBV5-4 and TRBJ1-6, is ETGVTQSPTHLIKTRGQQVTLRCSSQSGHNTVSWYQQALGQGPQFIFQYYREEENGRGNFPPRFSGLQFPNYSSELNVNALELDDSALYLCASSLGGRLNNSPLHFGNGTRLTVT.

This chain joins TRBV7-2 and TRBJ2-5; D remains ambiguous. The CDR3 has 14 residues. V lost 6 bases and J lost 5, with 16 bases in between. The V gene's germline CDR1 is SGHTA and CDR2 FQGNSA. CDR3 protein: CASSLGSLVETQYF. CDR3 nucleotides: TGTGCCAGCAGTCTCGGATCTCTGGTGGAGACCCAGTACTTC.

This chain connects TRBV7-8 to TRBJ2-1; the D gene is possibly TRBD1 (5 bases). Germline V gene lookup returns CDR1 SGHVS and CDR2 FQNEAQ. V lost 5 bases to trimming and J lost 0 bases, with 14 bases between them. The length of the CDR3 is 16 residues. CDR3 region: CASSVRQRYSYNEQFF. The CDR3 region has the DNA TGTGCCAGCAGCGTGAGACAGCGATACTCCTACAATGAGCAGTTCTTC.

This sequence joins TRBV9 and TRBJ2-5, with 10 bases matching TRBD2. Per germline, CDR1 SGDLS and CDR2 YYNGEE. V shed 0 bases, J shed 2 bases, and the junction held 4 bases outside the gene matches. The CDR3 loop spans 16 amino acids. The CDR3 protein is CASSVELAGLQETQYF. The CDR3 nucleotides are TGTGCCAGCAGCGTAGAACTAGCGGGGCTTCAAGAGACCCAGTACTTC.

This clone was recorded once. The chain couples TRBV11-2 to TRBJ2-7, with TRBD1 identical over 7 bases. This CDR3 is 14 amino acids long. The V and J ends lost 4 bases and 4 bases, in that order; junction bases with no gene match: 7. Germline V lookup: CDR1 SGHAT, CDR2 FQNNGV. This CDR3 is CASSSGGGQYEQYF. Here the CDR3 DNA reads TGTGCCAGCAGCTCTGGTGGGGGACAGTACGAGCAGTACTTC. Full variable domain (missing parts from reference TRBV11-2 and TRBJ2-7): EAGVAQSPRYKIIEKRQSVAFWCNPISGHATLYWYQQILGQGPKLLIQFQNNGVVDDSQLPKDRFSAERLKGVDSTLKIQPAKLEDSAVYLCASSSGGGQYEQYFGPGTRLTVT.

This chain joins TRBV7-8 and TRBJ1-4; D is perhaps TRBD1 (6 bases). Germline-derived CDR1 and CDR2 are SGHVS and FQNEAQ. The CDR3 extends over 14 amino acids. Trimming left V 6 bases short and J 7 bases short, with 15 bases between. DNA for the CDR3: TGTGCCAGCAGGTTTAGGGGGTTGGGTGAAAAACTGTTTTTT. It yields the protein CASRFRGLGEKLFF.

The rearrangement joins TRBV9 to TRBJ2-2, with TRBD1 matching over 7 bases. J was trimmed by 1 base and V by 2 bases; bases with no gene match: 2. Germline V gene data show CDR1 as SGDLS and CDR2 as YYNGEE. The CDR3 sequence is 15 residues long. CDR3 region: CASSVWDRNTGELFF. The CDR3 DNA reads as TGTGCCAGCAGCGTCTGGGACAGGAACACCGGGGAGCTGTTTTTT.

The chain carries TRBV6-6 and TRBJ1-5, with unresolved D. In germline, CDR1 is MNHNY, CDR2 SVGAGI (reference sequence). CDR3 length: 12 amino acids. The V end was cut by 2 bases, the J end by 6 bases, with 5 bases between. CDR3 bases: TGTGCCAGCAGTTACGCGGGTCAGCCCCAGCATTTT. Encoded protein: CASSYAGQPQHF.

This chain joins TRBV5-5 and TRBJ1-1; no clear D. The CDR3 spans 14 residues. V shed 1 base and J shed 2 bases, with 9 bases lying between them. The V gene's germline CDR1 is SGHKS and CDR2 YYEKEE (reference sequence). DNA of the CDR3: TGTGCCAGCAGCTTGAGGGTGGATAACACTGAAGCTTTCTTT. As protein: CASSLRVDNTEAFF.

The rearrangement uses TRBV30 and TRBJ2-5; TRBD1 aligns across 7 bases. The DNA end favors TRBJ2-7, so the J call may be wrong. Germline V CDR1 and CDR2: GTSNPN, SVGIG (reference sequence). CDR3 length equals 13 residues. Here the CDR3 reads CACKTGLTYEQYF. The CDR3 nucleotides are TGTGCCTGCAAGACAGGGCTCACCTACGAGCAGTACTTC.

The chain couples TRBV28 to TRBJ2-2; the D gene is possibly TRBD1 (6 bases). This CDR3 region has 15 residues. Trimming removed 5 bases at V and 0 bases at J, with 10 bases between. CDR1 MDHEN and CDR2 SYDVKM come from the germline V gene. CDR3 sequence (DNA): TGTGCCAGCAGTGCCGGGACAACGAACACCGGGGAGCTGTTTTTT. Residues: CASSAGTTNTGELFF. Full variable domain (outside the CDR3, taken from reference TRBV28 and TRBJ2-2): DVKVTQSSRYLVKRTGEKVFLECVQDMDHENMFWYRQDPGLGLRLIYFSYDVKMKEKGDIPEGYSVSREKKERFSLILESASTNQTSMYLCASSAGTTNTGELFFGEGSRLTVL.

This chain connects TRBV5-1 to TRBJ2-2; D unresolved. CDR1 is SGHRS, CDR2 YFSETQ, per germline. V lost 3 bases, J lost 4 bases, and 13 bases lay in between. The CDR3 totals 15 residues. The CDR3 sequence: CASSWTTPTTGELFF. In nucleotides, the CDR3 is TGCGCCAGCAGCTGGACCACCCCGACCACCGGGGAGCTGTTTTTT.

The chain uses TRBV11-3 and TRBJ2-2; D may be TRBD2 (6 bases). Germline V lookup: CDR1 SGHNT, CDR2 YENEEA. CDR3 size: 13 residues. V was clipped by 4 bases and J by 3 bases, with 6 bases between them. Here the CDR3 reads CASSWGDTGELFF. CDR3 in DNA: TGTGCCAGCAGCTGGGGGGACACCGGGGAGCTGTTTTTT.

Here the CDR3 DNA reads TGTGCCAGCAGCCGATGGGTAGGACAGGGGAAAAACGAGCAGTACTTC. Translating gives CASSRWVGQGKNEQYF. The V and J genes are TRBV11-2 and TRBJ2-7; 9 bases are a match to TRBD1. Looked up from germline, CDR1 is SGHAT and CDR2 is FQNNGV. The length of the CDR3 is 16 residues. J gave up 5 bases and V 5 bases, and 13 bases lay outside the gene matches.

The chain is built from TRBV5-1 and TRBJ1-1; 7 nucleotides line up with TRBD1. Per the germline V gene, CDR1 is SGHRS and CDR2 is YFSETQ. The CDR3 runs to 14 residues. Unmatched junction bases numbered 1, after V lost 0 bases and J lost 2 bases. The CDR3 here is CASSLAGGNTEAFF. CDR3 DNA: TGCGCCAGCAGCTTGGCAGGGGGAAACACTGAAGCTTTCTTT. The full variable domain, with the rest looked up from reference TRBV5-1 and TRBJ1-1, is KAGVTQTPRYLIKTRGQQVTLSCSPISGHRSVSWYQQTPGQGLQFLFEYFSETQRNKGNFPGRFSGRQFSNSRSEMNVSTLELGDSALYLCASSLAGGNTEAFFGQGTRLTVV.

This chain connects TRBV4-1 to TRBJ2-7; tentatively, D is TRBD2 (7 bases). V lost 4 bases, J lost 4 bases, and 17 bases lay in between. Germline V lookup: CDR1 MGHRA, CDR2 YSYEKL. The CDR3 length is 15 residues. The CDR3 bases are TGCGCCAGCAGCCGGGGGGGCGACAGTGCGTACGAGCAGTACTTC. The encoded protein is CASSRGGDSAYEQYF.

This rearrangement joins TRBV9 to TRBJ1-1; D not certain. V was clipped by 0 bases and J by 3 bases, with 6 bases between them. Germline CDR1 reads SGDLS; CDR2 reads YYNGEE. The length of the CDR3 is 13 residues. CDR3 nucleotides: TGTGCCAGCAGCGTAGAGAGGTACACTGAAGCTTTCTTT. Translating gives CASSVERYTEAFF.

The chain carries TRBV5-1 and TRBJ2-1; 8 nucleotides match TRBD2. The CDR3 extends over 15 amino acids. Germline CDR1 reads SGHRS; CDR2 reads YFSETQ. V shed 4 bases and J 4 bases; nucleotides not matched to a gene: 7. The CDR3 DNA reads as TGCGCCAGCAGCCTGGGACTAGGGGCGTACAATGAGCAGTTCTTC. It yields the protein CASSLGLGAYNEQFF.

The chain carries TRBV10-3 and TRBJ1-3, with D uncertain. V dropped 6 bases and J dropped 6 bases, with 21 bases sitting between them. The germline gives CDR1 ENHRY, CDR2 SYGVKD. The CDR3 has 16 amino acids. The CDR3 sequence is CAISGAQDQRVNTIYF. For the CDR3, the DNA is TGTGCCATCAGCGGAGCCCAAGACCAACGGGTAAACACCATATATTTT.

The chain is built from TRBV11-1 and TRBJ2-1, with D possibly TRBD1 on 6 matching bases. This CDR3 comprises 14 residues. CDR1 and CDR2 (germline): SGHAT, FQDESV (reference sequence). Between the trimmed V and J ends, which lost 5 bases and 3 bases, there was a span of 11 bases. The CDR3 DNA reads as TGTGCCAGCAGCCTCAGGGGAAACTACAATGAGCAGTTCTTC. Encoded protein: CASSLRGNYNEQFF.